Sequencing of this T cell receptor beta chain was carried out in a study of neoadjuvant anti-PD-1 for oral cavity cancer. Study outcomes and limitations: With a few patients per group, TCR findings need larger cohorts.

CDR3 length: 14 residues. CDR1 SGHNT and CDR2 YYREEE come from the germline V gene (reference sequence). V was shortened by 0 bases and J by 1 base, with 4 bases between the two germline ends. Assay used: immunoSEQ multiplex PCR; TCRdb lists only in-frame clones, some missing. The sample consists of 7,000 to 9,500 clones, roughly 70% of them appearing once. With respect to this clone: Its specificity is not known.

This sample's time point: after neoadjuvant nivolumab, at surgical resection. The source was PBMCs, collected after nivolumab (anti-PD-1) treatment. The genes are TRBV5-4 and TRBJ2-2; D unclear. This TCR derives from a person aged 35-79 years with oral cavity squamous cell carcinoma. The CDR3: CASSLAGNTGELFF. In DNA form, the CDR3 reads TGTGCCAGCAGCTTGGCAGGGAACACCGGGGAGCTGTTTTTT.